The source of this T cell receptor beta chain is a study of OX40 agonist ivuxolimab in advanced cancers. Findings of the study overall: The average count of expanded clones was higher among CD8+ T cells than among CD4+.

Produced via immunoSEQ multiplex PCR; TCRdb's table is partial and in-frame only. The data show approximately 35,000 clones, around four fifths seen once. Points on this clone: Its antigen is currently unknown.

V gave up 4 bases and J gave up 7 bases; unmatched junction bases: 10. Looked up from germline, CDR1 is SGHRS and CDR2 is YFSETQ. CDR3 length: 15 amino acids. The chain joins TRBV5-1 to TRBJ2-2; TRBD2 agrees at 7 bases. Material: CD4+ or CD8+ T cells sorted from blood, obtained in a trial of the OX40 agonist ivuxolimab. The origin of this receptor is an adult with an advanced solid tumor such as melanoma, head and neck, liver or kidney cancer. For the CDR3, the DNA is TGCGCCAGCAGCGCGACTAGCTCCAACGGCGGGGAGCTGTTTTTT. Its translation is CASSATSSNGGELFF.